One and the same sample provided the 10 T cell receptor beta chains below, sequenced in a study of T cell responses to AZD1222 COVID-19 vaccine. The assay was immunoSEQ multiplex PCR, and TCRdb's table has in-frame clones only and misses some. The table lists around 94,000 clones, around nine tenths of them singletons. The input for sequencing was peripheral blood, taken on day 0 of AZD1222 vaccination. These receptors came from an adult in good health.

This sequence joins TRBV30 and TRBJ2-5, with D possibly being TRBD2 (5 bases). The CDR3 spans 13 residues. V shed 1 base and J shed 2 bases, with 8 bases lying between them. CDR1 GTSNPN and CDR2 SVGIG come from the germline V gene (reference sequence). As DNA, the CDR3 is TGTGCCTGGAGTGCGAGGGAACAAGAGACCCAGTACTTC. Encoded protein: CAWSAREQETQYF.

The rearrangement uses TRBV5-1 and TRBJ2-1, with a possible D match to TRBD1 (6 bases). Germline values: CDR1 SGHRS, CDR2 YFSETQ. There are 13 residues in the CDR3. Trimming removed 7 bases from V and 8 bases from J, with 16 bases in between. The CDR3 DNA follows: TGCGCCAGCTCCTTCCAGGGGCCGGATGAGCAGTTCTTC. It specifies CASSFQGPDEQFF.

In this sample, this clone turned up once. This chain uses TRBV28 with TRBJ1-4; D unresolved. The V and J ends lost 6 bases and 7 bases respectively, with 12 bases between them. The CDR3 extends over 13 amino acids. The germline V gene has CDR1 MDHEN and CDR2 SYDVKM. CDR3 loop: CASSPPHPEKLFF. The CDR3 nucleotides are TGTGCCAGCAGCCCCCCCCATCCTGAAAAACTGTTTTTT.

The chain links TRBV30 to TRBJ1-6; D unclear. Germline CDR1 reads GTSNPN; CDR2 reads SVGIG (reference sequence). Between the trimmed V and J ends, which lost 4 bases and 7 bases, there was a span of 8 bases. The CDR3 consists of 12 residues. CDR3 sequence (DNA): TGTGCCTGGACAGGAGTAAATTCACCCCTCCACTTT. This codes for CAWTGVNSPLHF.

J is TRBJ2-5 and V is TRBV5-1; the match to TRBD1 covers 9 bases. CDR3 length: 18 residues. V dropped 1 base and J dropped 5; count of bases not matched to a gene: 15. CDR1 and CDR2 (germline): SGHRS, YFSETQ. CDR3 in amino acids: CASSLTDSTGGLGETQYF. The CDR3, as DNA: TGCGCCAGCAGCTTGACCGACAGCACAGGGGGCTTGGGGGAGACCCAGTACTTC.

V and J are TRBV7-3 and TRBJ2-1, with TRBD2 matching over 9 bases. The V gene end was trimmed by 3 bases and the J gene end by 2 bases; junction bases not matched to a gene: 2. CDR3 length: 15 amino acids. CDR1 is SGHTA, CDR2 FQGTGA, per germline. The CDR3 is CASSFSGGTYNEQFF. CDR3 sequence (DNA): TGTGCCAGCAGCTTCAGCGGGGGGACCTACAATGAGCAGTTCTTC. Full variable domain (missing parts from reference TRBV7-3 and TRBJ2-1): GAGVSQTPSNKVTEKGKYVELRCDPISGHTALYWYRQSLGQGPEFLIYFQGTGAADDSGLPNDRFFAVRPEGSVSTLKIQRTERGDSAVYLCASSFSGGTYNEQFFGPGTRLTVL.

The chain couples TRBV5-1 to TRBJ1-4; D is perhaps TRBD1 (6 bases). With 2 bases removed from V and 4 bases from J, the gap between germline ends came to 15 bases. The germline CDR1 and CDR2 sequences are SGHRS and YFSETQ. This CDR3 comprises 16 residues. The CDR3 spells CASSLVPGQINEKLFF. CDR3 sequence (DNA): TGCGCCAGCAGCTTAGTGCCCGGACAGATTAATGAAAAACTGTTTTTT.

The genes are TRBV29-1 and TRBJ2-5; no clear D. V was clipped by 5 bases and J by 2 bases, with 18 bases between them. The V gene's germline CDR1 is SQVTM and CDR2 ANQGSEA. This CDR3 region has 15 residues. CDR3 in DNA: TGCAGCGTTCAACTTGACGAGGTGGTTCAAGAGACCCAGTACTTC. Amino acids: CSVQLDEVVQETQYF.

A remark on this clone: An end of the junction does not agree with germline; a read error may underlie this. This CDR3 reads CASSPRQGTNYGYTF. DNA of the CDR3: TGTGCCAGCAGCCCCCGACAGGGAACTAATTATGGCTACACCTTC. The chain employs TRBV3-1 (or the pseudogene TRBV3-2) and TRBJ1-2, with 7 bases fitting TRBD1. CDR1 is LGHDT, CDR2 YNNKEL, per germline (reference sequence). The CDR3 is made up of 15 amino acids.

V usage is TRBV4-1 and J usage is TRBJ1-4; 9 nucleotides line up with TRBD1. V shed 2 bases, J shed 8 bases, and the junction held 9 bases outside the gene matches. CDR1 and CDR2 (germline): MGHRA, YSYEKL. The CDR3 contains 16 residues. The CDR3 loop is CASSQPPRTGAEKLFF. CDR3 DNA: TGCGCCAGCAGCCAACCTCCGAGGACAGGGGCCGAAAAACTGTTTTTT.